Presented here are 21 T cell receptor beta chains from one specimen sequenced in a study of regulatory T cells in long-lasting Graves disease. Specified time point: newly diagnosed GD, antithyroid drugs for less than 3 months. From PBMCs, RNA was extracted and then used to make the TCR library. Arm-PCR of CDR3 regions and iRepertoire HTBI primers were used to build TCR beta libraries. TCRdb reprocessed the multiplex PCR reads via MiXCR and lists one record per CDR3 protein. The sample yields under 800,000 distinct CDR3 sequences, about 15% seen once. This same sample was also taken into another study, of T cells in Graves' hyperthyroidism and ophthalmopathy.

The starting material was peripheral blood mononuclear cells (PBMCs), obtained at new diagnosis, from a patient treated with antithyroid drugs. The receptors come from a woman aged 25 to 39 with Graves disease.

Ten or more counts support this clonotype. The chain recombines TRBV28 with TRBJ1-4, with a weak D call TRBD1 (5 bases). In germline, CDR1 is MDHEN, CDR2 SYDVKM. CDR3 length equals 15 residues. Trimming removed 1 base at V and 5 bases at J, with 11 bases between. The CDR3 DNA reads TGTGCCAGCAGTTTATACGGGGGATTGAATGAAAAACTGTTTTTT. Translated, it gives CASSLYGGLNEKLFF.

The sample holds many counts of this clonotype. V usage is TRBV28 and J usage is TRBJ2-3; TRBD2 matches at 7 bases. The CDR3 totals 15 residues. After removal of 3 bases from V and 5 bases from J, the junction contained 8 bases not matched to a gene. CDR1 MDHEN and CDR2 SYDVKM come from the germline V gene. The CDR3 spells CASSLQQREIDTQYF. In DNA, the CDR3 is TGTGCCAGCAGTTTGCAGCAGCGGGAAATAGATACGCAGTATTTT. Complete variable domain (other parts from reference TRBV28 and TRBJ2-3): DVKVTQSSRYLVKRTGEKVFLECVQDMDHENMFWYRQDPGLGLRLIYFSYDVKMKEKGDIPEGYSVSREKKERFSLILESASTNQTSMYLCASSLQQREIDTQYFGPGTRLTVL.

This clonotype was seen more than once but under ten times. The chain has TRBV19 and TRBJ1-1; D not resolved. This CDR3 is built from 12 residues. CDR1 and CDR2 (germline): LNHDA, SQIVND (reference sequence). The V end lost 8 bases, the J end lost 8 bases, and 15 bases lay between the germline ends. CDR3 bases: TGTGCCAGTGGTAAGAGGGAGGCAGAAGCTTTCTTT. As protein: CASGKREAEAFF.

This clonotype was observed a few times. This chain uses TRBV6-1 with TRBJ2-6; 8 nucleotides align to TRBD2. CDR3 length equals 17 residues. The V gene's germline CDR1 is MNHNS and CDR2 SASEGT. Losses at the gene ends were 11 bases for V and 4 bases for J; bases not matched to a gene: 16. In DNA form, the CDR3 reads TGTGCCGCACAAACGGGCGGGAGGTCTCTCGGGGCCAACGTCCTGACTTTC. Protein: CAAQTGGRSLGANVLTF.

Details on this clonotype: A read error is possible here, since a much larger clone lies one base away. The chain joins TRBV10-3 to TRBJ2-7, with D possibly being TRBD1 (6 bases). The CDR3 covers 14 residues. Trimming took off 4 bases at V and 8 bases at J, with 18 bases between the two ends. Germline V lookup: CDR1 ENHRY, CDR2 SYGVKD. CDR3 nucleotides: TGTGCCATCAGTGGGCCCGGGACACCCCTCAAGCAGTACTTC. As protein: CAISGPGTPLKQYF.

The CDR3: CSVETGELFF. CDR3 nucleotides: TGCAGCGTTGAAACCGGGGAGCTGTTTTTT. The chain couples TRBV29-1 to TRBJ2-2; unclear D gene. The CDR3 is made up of 10 amino acids. V was clipped by 2 bases and J by 5 bases, with 0 bases between them. Per the germline V gene, CDR1 is SQVTM and CDR2 is ANQGSEA.

This clonotype was observed at least ten times. This sequence joins TRBV19 and TRBJ1-1; tentatively, D is TRBD1 (6 bases). CDR3 size: 14 residues. Trimming removed 5 bases at V and 3 bases at J, with 13 bases between. CDR1 LNHDA and CDR2 SQIVND come from the germline V gene (reference sequence). This chain's CDR3 is CASSLTGSYTEAFF. The CDR3, as DNA: TGTGCCAGTAGTCTCACAGGGTCGTACACTGAAGCTTTCTTT.

This clonotype was seen many times. The chain has TRBV29-1 and TRBJ1-1, with TRBD1 as a possible D gene (5 bases). The CDR3 has 11 residues. The germline CDR1 and CDR2 sequences are SQVTM and ANQGSEA. Trimming shortened V by 7 bases and J by 10 bases, and 16 bases separated the two germline ends. CDR3 in DNA: TGCAGCGACGGAGGGAGAAGGGGAGCTTTCTTT. Amino acid sequence: CSDGGRRGAFF.

This chain joins TRBV5-1 and TRBJ2-2; 13 bases agree with TRBD2. In germline, CDR1 is SGHRS, CDR2 YFSETQ. J was trimmed by 0 bases and V by 2 bases; bases with no gene match: 7. The CDR3 runs to 19 residues. CDR3 sequence (DNA): TGCGCCAGCAGCTTCGGACTAGCGGGAGTAGTGGCGAACACCGGGGAGCTGTTTTTT. It is translated as CASSFGLAGVVANTGELFF. The complete variable domain, with remaining parts taken from reference TRBV5-1 and TRBJ2-2, reads KAGVTQTPRYLIKTRGQQVTLSCSPISGHRSVSWYQQTPGQGLQFLFEYFSETQRNKGNFPGRFSGRQFSNSRSEMNVSTLELGDSALYLCASSFGLAGVVANTGELFFGEGSRLTVL.

V gene TRBV27 combines with J gene TRBJ1-2; D gene unclear. With 3 bases removed from V and 4 bases from J, the gap between germline ends came to 12 bases. This CDR3 is 14 amino acids long. Germline CDR1 reads MNHEY; CDR2 reads SMNVEV (reference sequence). The CDR3 nucleotides are TGTGCCAGCAGTTTCGCCAGGTTGGGCTATGGCTACACCTTC. It yields the protein CASSFARLGYGYTF.

This clonotype was detected a few times. The chain combines TRBV3-1 with TRBJ2-2; 10 nucleotides agree with TRBD2. J lost 4 bases, V lost 1 base, and 0 bases had no gene match. Per the germline V gene, CDR1 is LGHDT and CDR2 is YNNKEL (reference sequence). This CDR3 is built from 15 residues. DNA for the CDR3: TGTGCCAGCAGCCAAGGGACTAGCGGCACCGGGGAGCTGTTTTTT. Translating it yields CASSQGTSGTGELFF.

This clonotype was picked up many times. The chain joins TRBV6-1 to TRBJ2-3; 10 nucleotides match TRBD2. V gave up 6 bases and J gave up 0 bases; unmatched junction bases: 3. This CDR3 contains 15 residues. From germline, CDR1 is MNHNS and CDR2 SASEGT. In DNA form, the CDR3 reads TGTGCCAGCAGCTGGACTAGCGGTAGCACAGATACGCAGTATTTT. Its protein is CASSWTSGSTDTQYF.

This clonotype occurred many times. This rearrangement joins TRBV28 to TRBJ1-5; D is unclear. CDR3 size: 15 residues. Trimming took off 3 bases at V and 5 bases at J, with 14 bases between the two ends. In germline, CDR1 is MDHEN, CDR2 SYDVKM. The CDR3 nucleotides read TGTGCCAGCAGTTTCAGCGGTAGACAATATCAGCCCCAGCATTTT. Translation gives CASSFSGRQYQPQHF.

The rearrangement joins TRBV6-5 to TRBJ1-2; no firm D call. The ends were cut back, 1 base at V and 6 bases at J, with 9 bases in the middle. Germline assignment: CDR1 MNHEY and CDR2 SVGAGI. The length of the CDR3 is 13 residues. The CDR3 DNA is TGTGCCAGCAGTTACTATGATAAGGATGGCTACACCTTC. Its protein is CASSYYDKDGYTF.

This clonotype showed up many times. The chain employs TRBV7-2 and TRBJ2-1, with 7 bases aligning to TRBD1. This CDR3 has 16 amino acids. CDR1 and CDR2 from the germline V gene are SGHTA and FQGNSA. Trimming removed 3 bases from V and 7 bases from J; junction bases left unmatched: 12. CDR3 amino acids: CASSFTPTGSRNEQFF. CDR3 nucleotide sequence: TGTGCCAGCAGCTTTACTCCGACAGGGTCGAGGAATGAGCAGTTCTTC. Full variable domain (remainder filled in from reference TRBV7-2 and TRBJ2-1): GAGVSQSPSNKVTEKGKDVELRCDPISGHTALYWYRQSLGQGLEFLIYFQGNSAPDKSGLPSDRFSAERTGGSVSTLTIQRTQQEDSAVYLCASSFTPTGSRNEQFFGPGTRLTVL.

This clonotype showed up many times. This sequence joins TRBV20-1 and TRBJ1-5, with no clear D. The CDR3 has 13 residues. Germline V gives CDR1 DFQATT, CDR2 SNEGSKA (reference sequence). Trimming removed 1 base from V and 5 bases from J, with 9 bases in between. In DNA, the CDR3 is TGCAGTGCTAGAGCGAGCCCCCATCAGCCCCAGCATTTT. Amino acid sequence: CSARASPHQPQHF.

Ten or more counts support this clonotype. The chain combines TRBV6-1 with TRBJ1-2; TRBD1 matches at 8 bases. Germline CDR1 is MNHNS and CDR2 is SASEGT. This CDR3 spans 12 amino acids. V lost 6 bases and J lost 8; bases outside the gene matches: 5. CDR3 DNA sequence: TGTGCCAGCAGAGGACAGGGTTACGGCTACACCTTC. Amino acid sequence: CASRGQGYGYTF.

At least ten counts were recorded for this clonotype. This chain connects TRBV11-2 to TRBJ2-7, with D unresolved. The germline V and J ends were trimmed by 0 bases and 0 bases, with 15 bases remaining between them. CDR1 SGHAT and CDR2 FQNNGV come from the germline V gene. The CDR3 consists of 17 residues. Here the CDR3 DNA reads TGTGCCAGCAGCTTAGATCTTCGACCGACGAGCTCCTACGAGCAGTACTTC. This gives the protein CASSLDLRPTSSYEQYF.

The chain couples TRBV20-1 to TRBJ1-6, with 8 bases lining up with TRBD1. Per germline, CDR1 DFQATT and CDR2 SNEGSKA (reference sequence). The CDR3 consists of 14 residues. The J segment lost 13 bases and the V segment lost 0 bases, leaving 8 bases of the junction unmatched. CDR3 coding DNA: TGCAGTGCTAGAGAGGGACAGGCCCCCGGGCCCCTCCACTTT. Translated: CSAREGQAPGPLHF.

Note on this clonotype: It may be a read error: a sequence one base away is much more abundant. V is TRBV28 and J is TRBJ1-4; D unresolved. CDR3 length: 15 residues. V was cut by 5 bases and J by 8 bases, with 18 bases left in between. Germline values: CDR1 MDHEN, CDR2 SYDVKM. The CDR3 DNA is TGTGCCAGCAGTCCGATACGGGCCTTTCGGGAAAAACTGTTTTTT. This encodes CASSPIRAFREKLFF.

This clonotype showed up many times. This chain links TRBV24-1 with TRBJ2-3, with D hard to call. The CDR3 runs 13 residues. Germline V CDR1 and CDR2: KGHDR, SFDVKD. The V end lost 7 bases, the J end lost 10 bases, and 17 bases lay between the germline ends. Here the CDR3 DNA reads TGTGCCACCAGCGGGCCCCCCTATAAAGCGCAGTATTTT. It encodes CATSGPPYKAQYF.